Listed below are T cell receptor beta chains from one sample, sequenced in a study of shared T cell receptors in the human thymus. TCRdb's copy holds only in-frame clones and misses some; the assay was immunoSEQ multiplex PCR. This sample yields roughly 560,000 clones, of which around 78% are seen a single time; about 0.013% belongs to the top ten. These sequences were also reported in another study, on human thymus T cells.

The source material was thymocytes. All receptors derive from a boy younger than two with a congenital heart defect. CDR3s include the opening cysteine and the closing phenylalanine or tryptophan. The D gene is left open where the match is weak. Expanded clones get a size class; other rows say once, few or many, or leave the size out.

-,-,TRBV19,TRBJ1-1,12,CATSLRGTEAFF,TGTGCCACCAGCCTGCGGGGGACTGAAGCTTTCTTT
-,TRBD1,TRBV6-5,TRBJ1-5,15,CASSADRDGGQPQHF,TGTGCCAGCAGTGCAGACAGGGACGGAGGTCAGCCCCAGCATTTT
-,-,TRBV15,TRBJ1-2,15,CATSRDRLQTRSYTF,TGTGCCACCAGCAGAGATCGTTTACAGACTAGGAGCTACACCTTC
-,-,TRBV9,TRBJ2-7,15,CASSVAAGGGEEQYF,TGTGCCAGCAGCGTAGCTGCGGGCGGAGGGGAAGAGCAGTACTTC
few,-,TRBV27,TRBJ1-1,13,CASSLKEQGEAFF,TGTGCCAGCAGTTTAAAAGAGCAGGGTGAAGCTTTCTTT
-,-,TRBV28,TRBJ1-1,16,CASRPALGPLNTEAFF,TGTGCCAGCAGACCTGCCTTGGGGCCATTGAACACTGAAGCTTTCTTT
-,-,TRBV4-3,TRBJ2-5,16,CASSQDDEGERETQYF,TGCGCCAGCAGCCAAGATGACGAGGGGGAGCGAGAGACCCAGTACTTC
few,-,TRBV5-5,TRBJ1-3,14,CASSSGHSGNTIYF,TGTGCCAGCAGCTCGGGACATTCTGGAAACACCATATATTTT
-,TRBD1,TRBV7-9,TRBJ1-3,19,CASSLFPGQGTSSGNTIYF,TGTGCCAGCAGCTTATTCCCGGGACAGGGGACGAGCTCTGGAAACACCATATATTTT
-,-,TRBV10-3,TRBJ2-7,17,CAISESDRPRSTYEQYF,TGTGCCATCAGTGAGTCTGATAGACCTAGAAGCACCTACGAGCAGTACTTC
-,TRBD1,TRBV27,TRBJ2-1,19,CASSLGDRGRLAGENEQFF,TGTGCCAGCAGTTTAGGGGACAGGGGGCGGCTAGCGGGAGAGAATGAGCAGTTCTTC
-,-,TRBV30,TRBJ1-1,15,CAWSGGGEMNTEAFF,TGTGCCTGGAGTGGTGGCGGGGAGATGAACACTGAAGCTTTCTTT
-,-,TRBV28,TRBJ2-2,16,CASSLCRRGYTGELFF,TGTGCCAGCAGTTTGTGTCGTCGGGGGTACACCGGGGAGCTGTTTTTT
-,-,TRBV5-5,TRBJ2-7,16,CASSFAASRQAYEQYF,TGTGCCAGCAGCTTTGCGGCTTCCCGACAGGCGTACGAGCAGTACTTC
-,-,TRBV6-5,TRBJ2-3,15,CASSYQVPSTDTQYF,TGTGCCAGCAGTTACCAGGTTCCTAGCACAGATACGCAGTATTTT
-,TRBD1,TRBV11-3,TRBJ2-5,15,CASSLRDRGMETQYF,TGTGCCAGCAGCCTCCGGGACAGGGGGATGGAGACCCAGTACTTC
-,TRBD2,TRBV7-9,TRBJ2-7,12,CASSFPTSPGYF,TGTGCCAGCAGCTTTCCGACTAGCCCAGGGTACTTC
-,-,TRBV28,TRBJ1-1,11,CASSPGGEAFF,TGTGCCAGCAGTCCAGGAGGGGAAGCTTTCTTT
-,-,TRBV7-2,TRBJ1-1,14,CASSPREENTEAFF,TGTGCCAGCAGCCCCAGGGAGGAGAACACTGAAGCTTTCTTT
-,-,TRBV6-4,TRBJ1-5,13,CAGPEDSNQPQHF,TGTGCCGGACCGGAGGACAGCAATCAGCCCCAGCATTTT
-,TRBD1,TRBV7-9,TRBJ2-7,16,CASSGSGTGGVYEQYF,TGTGCCAGCAGCGGAAGTGGGACAGGGGGAGTATACGAGCAGTACTTC
-,TRBD2,TRBV4-3,TRBJ2-3,21,CASSQDRWRLAGEESTDTQYF,TGCGCCAGCAGCCAAGATCGGTGGAGACTAGCGGGAGAGGAGAGCACAGATACGCAGTATTTT
-,TRBD1,TRBV29-1,TRBJ1-2,12,CSVGTGGGGYTF,TGCAGCGTCGGGACAGGGGGCGGCGGCTACACCTTC
-,-,TRBV27,TRBJ1-4,15,CASSSTGPSNEKLFF,TGTGCCAGCAGTTCTACAGGGCCCTCTAATGAAAAACTGTTTTTT
-,TRBD2,TRBV9,TRBJ2-1,21,CASSPSPPSGRPSSSYNEQFF,TGTGCCAGCAGCCCCAGCCCCCCTAGCGGGAGGCCTTCGAGCTCCTACAATGAGCAGTTCTTC
-,TRBD1,TRBV5-4,TRBJ1-1,15,CASSLGTGDDWEAFF,TGTGCCAGCAGCTTGGGGACAGGGGACGACTGGGAAGCTTTCTTT
-,-,TRBV9,TRBJ2-5,16,CASSGRTQGGQETQYF,TGTGCCAGCAGCGGACGGACACAAGGCGGCCAAGAGACCCAGTACTTC
-,-,TRBV30,TRBJ1-3,19,CAWSLSSRDTGTSGNTIYF,TGTGCCTGGAGTTTGTCCTCTAGGGACACGGGCACCTCTGGAAACACCATATATTTT
once,TRBD1,TRBV28,TRBJ2-3,16,CASRQGGDRGADTQYF,TGTGCCAGCAGGCAGGGGGGGGACAGGGGGGCAGATACGCAGTATTTT
few,TRBD2,TRBV25-1,TRBJ2-3,16,CASSLLAGGNTDTQYF,TGTGCCAGCAGTTTACTAGCGGGAGGAAACACAGATACGCAGTATTTT
few,-,TRBV7-9,TRBJ1-2,15,CASSAPGTTTCSYTF,TGTGCCAGCAGCGCACCGGGGACTACTACTTGTAGCTACACCTTC
once,-,TRBV5-1,TRBJ2-5,15,CASGHQTVGGETQYF,TGCGCCAGCGGACACCAGACAGTGGGGGGAGAGACCCAGTACTTC
few,TRBD1,TRBV30,TRBJ1-1,13,CAWATGDAHEAFF,TGTGCCTGGGCGACAGGGGACGCTCATGAAGCTTTCTTT
-,TRBD1,TRBV27,TRBJ2-7,12,CASRSTGDEQYF,TGTGCCAGCAGGTCGACAGGGGACGAGCAGTACTTC
-,TRBD1,TRBV5-1,TRBJ1-1,15,CASSLGDRGAAEAFF,TGCGCCAGCAGCTTGGGGGACAGGGGTGCGGCTGAAGCTTTCTTT
-,-,TRBV6-1,TRBJ1-3,17,CASSEGRQGSGGNTIYF,TGTGCCAGCAGTGAAGGGCGGCAGGGCTCTGGTGGAAACACCATATATTTT
-,-,TRBV21-1,TRBJ2-2,15,CASTPRSSTTGELFF,TGTGCCAGCACCCCTAGGTCAAGTACCACCGGGGAGCTGTTTTTT
-,-,TRBV4-1,TRBJ2-3,16,CASSQASAGGTDTQYF,TGCGCCAGCAGCCAAGCGTCCGCAGGGGGCACAGATACGCAGTATTTT
-,-,TRBV7-2,TRBJ2-5,17,CASSLEEGQGGGETQYF,TGTGCCAGCAGCTTAGAGGAGGGTCAGGGTGGTGGAGAGACCCAGTACTTC
-,TRBD2,TRBV4-2,TRBJ2-1,16,CASSPGLAALYNEQFF,TGTGCCAGCAGCCCCGGCCTAGCGGCCTTGTACAATGAGCAGTTCTTC
once,TRBD2,TRBV7-8,TRBJ2-5,18,CASSCGTSGSRVEETQYF,TGTGCCAGCAGTTGCGGGACTAGCGGGAGTAGGGTTGAGGAGACCCAGTACTTC
-,TRBD1,TRBV6-1,TRBJ1-5,15,CASSETDRSNQPQHF,TGTGCCAGCAGTGAAACGGACAGGTCCAATCAGCCCCAGCATTTT
-,-,TRBV19,TRBJ1-4,16,CASRRKVEITNEKLFF,TGTGCCAGTAGAAGGAAAGTGGAGATAACTAATGAAAAACTGTTTTTT
-,-,TRBV27,TRBJ1-5,14,CASSPSRANQPQHF,TGTGCCAGCAGCCCCTCCAGGGCTAATCAGCCCCAGCATTTT